This paragraph reports one TCR beta chain. No antigen is known for it. This CDR3 spans 13 amino acids. V was trimmed by 5 bases and J by 3 bases, leaving 8 bases between them. The germline CDR1 and CDR2 sequences are SGHNT and YENEEA. The sample is drawn from a study of cytomegalovirus exposure and HLA in healthy donors. At the level of the study: T cells numbering about 180 million yielded approximately 120 million unique TCR beta sequences in an earlier analysis. General observations from the study: In an earlier analysis, about 87% or about 30%: the productive usage of most TCR beta V segments.

The PCR was carried out with 60 Vbeta primers and 13 Jbeta primers. Assay used: immunoSEQ multiplex PCR; TCRdb lists only in-frame clones, some missing. This sample carries 99,000 or so clones, just under 80% of them seen once, and the ten largest clones take about 5.3%. The J gene is TRBJ1-5, the V gene TRBV11-3; no reliable D call. The sequencing sample was made of PBMCs. This receptor was obtained from a male donor in good health and CMV-seronegative. DNA of the CDR3: TGTGCCAGCAGCGATAACAACAATCAGCCCCAGCATTTT. The encoded protein is CASSDNNNQPQHF. Supplemented by reference TRBV11-3 and TRBJ1-5, the full variable domain reads EAGVVQSPRYKIIEKKQPVAFWCNPISGHNTLYWYLQNLGQGPELLIRYENEEAVDDSQLPKDRFSAERLKGVDSTLKIQPAELGDSAVYLCASSDNNNQPQHFGDGTRLSIL.